This T cell receptor beta chain is from a study of T cells in Graves' hyperthyroidism and ophthalmopathy. The wider study: Any treatment followed the collection of peripheral blood at initial diagnosis.

A note on this clonotype: Its antigen remains unidentified.

General study points: Clonotypes that were expanded in thyroid above 0.001 mostly appeared in blood too.

TCR beta CDR3 region amplification was performed from RNA transcripts. First-round RT-PCR of the TCR CDR3 relied on the HTBI primer set. TCRdb reanalysed the multiplex PCR reads using MiXCR and keeps one entry per CDR3 protein. The table lists some 620,000 distinct CDR3 sequences, under 20% of them singletons, with around 4% in the top ten. Germline V gene sequence: CDR1 LNHNV, CDR2 YYDKDF (reference sequence). CDR3 size: 16 residues. V lost 0 bases to trimming and J lost 0 bases, with 6 bases between them. Pregnant or lactating patients were excluded, as were those with uncontrolled infection or other autoimmune disease. Diagnoses were established using clinical symptoms, serum thyroxine and TRAb, thyroid ultrasound and orbital computed tomography.

The sequenced sample consisted of blood. This chain links TRBV15 with TRBJ1-6; D is ambiguous. This TCR was recovered from a woman aged 25 to 39 with Graves' hyperthyroidism. The CDR3 nucleotides read TGTGCCACCAGCAGAGATCGCAGCTCCTATAATTCACCCCTCCACTTT. Its protein product is CATSRDRSSYNSPLHF.